This TCR beta chain was obtained from a study of CD8 T cells in ankylosing spondylitis. Study observations and caveats: Among TCR beta sequences, a motif of several highly homologous variants appeared characteristic of ankylosing spondylitis blood.

The ends lost 5 bases at V and 9 bases at J; junction bases unmatched: 11. This CDR3 region has 15 residues. Germline CDR1 is SGHTA and CDR2 is FQGNSA. With regard to this clonotype: What it binds is unknown.

The authors made TCR beta libraries by quantitative 5'-RACE with molecular barcodes. TCRdb reprocessed the 5' RACE reads with MiXCR, giving one entry per CDR3 protein. The profile shows hundreds of thousands of distinct CDR3 sequences, roughly 10% of them singletons. The V gene is TRBV7-2, the J gene TRBJ2-1; 9 bases are shared with TRBD2. What was sequenced was blood, either unsorted or a sorted T cell fraction (not recorded which). This TCR was recovered from a male donor with ankylosing spondylitis. In DNA, the CDR3 is TGTGCCAGCAGCCGTGTTGCGGGGGGGCTAAGTGAGCAGTTCTTC. Protein sequence: CASSRVAGGLSEQFF.